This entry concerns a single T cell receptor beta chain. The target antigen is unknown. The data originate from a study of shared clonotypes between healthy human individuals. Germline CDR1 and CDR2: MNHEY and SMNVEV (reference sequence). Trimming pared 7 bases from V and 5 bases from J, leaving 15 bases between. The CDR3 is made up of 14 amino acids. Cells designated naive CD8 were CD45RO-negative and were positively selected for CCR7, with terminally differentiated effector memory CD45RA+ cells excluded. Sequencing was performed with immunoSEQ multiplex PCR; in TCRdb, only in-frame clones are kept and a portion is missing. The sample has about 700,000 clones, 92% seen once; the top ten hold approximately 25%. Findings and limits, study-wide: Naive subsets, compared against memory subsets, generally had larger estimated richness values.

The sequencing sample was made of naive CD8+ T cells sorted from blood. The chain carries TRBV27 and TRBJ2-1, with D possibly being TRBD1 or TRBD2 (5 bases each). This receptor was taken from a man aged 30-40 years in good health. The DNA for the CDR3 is TGTGCCAGCACCCCCGCCGGGGCCCACAATGAGCAGTTCTTC. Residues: CASTPAGAHNEQFF.